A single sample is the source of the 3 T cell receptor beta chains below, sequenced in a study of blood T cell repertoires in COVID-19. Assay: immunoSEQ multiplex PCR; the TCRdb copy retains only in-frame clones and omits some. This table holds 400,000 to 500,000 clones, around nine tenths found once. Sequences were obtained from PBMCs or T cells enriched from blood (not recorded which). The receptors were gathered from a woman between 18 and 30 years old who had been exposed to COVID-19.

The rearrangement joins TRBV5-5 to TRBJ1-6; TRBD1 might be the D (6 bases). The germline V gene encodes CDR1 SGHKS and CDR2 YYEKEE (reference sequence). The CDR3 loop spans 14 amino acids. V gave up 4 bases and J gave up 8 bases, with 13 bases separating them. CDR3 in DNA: TGTGCCAGCAGCAACAGGGTCGTAGATTCACCCCTCCACTTT. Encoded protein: CASSNRVVDSPLHF.

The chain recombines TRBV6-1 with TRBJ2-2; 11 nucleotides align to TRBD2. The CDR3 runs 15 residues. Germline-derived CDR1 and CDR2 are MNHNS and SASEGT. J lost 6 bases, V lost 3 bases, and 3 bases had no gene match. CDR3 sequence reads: CASSETSGAAGELFF. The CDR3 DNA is TGTGCCAGCAGTGAGACTAGCGGGGCGGCCGGGGAGCTGTTTTTT.

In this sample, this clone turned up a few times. The CDR3 nucleotides are TGTGCCAGCAGCTTCAGCTCCGTTTCGCAGGGATCCCAGCCCCAGCATTTT. Translating it yields CASSFSSVSQGSQPQHF. The chain uses TRBV7-9 and TRBJ1-5; tentative D call: TRBD1 (5 bases). Germline lookup yields CDR1 SEHNR and CDR2 FQNEAQ (reference sequence). The V and J ends lost 3 bases and 7 bases respectively, with 22 bases between them. The CDR3 sequence is 17 residues long.